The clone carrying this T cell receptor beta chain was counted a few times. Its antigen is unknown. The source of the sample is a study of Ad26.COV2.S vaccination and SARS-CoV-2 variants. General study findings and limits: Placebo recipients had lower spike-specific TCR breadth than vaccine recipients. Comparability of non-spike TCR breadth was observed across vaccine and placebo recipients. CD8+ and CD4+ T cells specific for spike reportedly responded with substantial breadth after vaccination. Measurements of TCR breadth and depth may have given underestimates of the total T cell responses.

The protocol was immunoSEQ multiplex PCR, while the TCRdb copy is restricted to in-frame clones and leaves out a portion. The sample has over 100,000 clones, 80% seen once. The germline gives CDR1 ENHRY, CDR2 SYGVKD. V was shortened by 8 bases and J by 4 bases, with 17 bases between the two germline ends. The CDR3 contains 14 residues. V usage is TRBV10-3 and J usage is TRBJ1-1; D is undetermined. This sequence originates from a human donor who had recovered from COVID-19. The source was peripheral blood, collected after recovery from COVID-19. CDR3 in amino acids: CAISGRSGTTEAFF. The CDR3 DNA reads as TGTGCCATCTCCGGGCGATCGGGAACCACTGAAGCTTTCTTT.